The 30 T cell receptor beta chains below were found in one sample sequenced in a study of blood T cells in healthy people across ages. Next came a second PCR, run for about 7 to 12 cycles, which used a sample-barcoded 5' primer along with a J-beta primer mix. MiXCR, run by TCRdb on the 5' RACE reads, gives a single entry per CDR3 protein. The sample records about 680,000 distinct CDR3 sequences, 49% being singletons. Material for sequencing was blood. Receptors originate from a woman aged 60-75 years in good health.

This clonotype appeared many times. This rearrangement joins TRBV7-3 to TRBJ2-7; 9 bases fit TRBD2. CDR1 SGHTA and CDR2 FQGTGA come from the germline V gene. V lost 5 bases and J lost 3; bases outside the gene matches: 5. This CDR3 has 14 amino acids. The CDR3 bases are TGTGCCAGCAGCCCCGCTAGCGGGATCTACGAGCAGTACTTC. Its translation: CASSPASGIYEQYF.

About this clonotype: This may be a read error, as it is one base from a much larger clone. The chain recombines TRBV7-9 with TRBJ1-6; no reliable D call. CDR3 length equals 13 residues. Germline assignment: CDR1 SEHNR and CDR2 FQNEAQ (reference sequence). The CDR3 nucleotides are TGTGCCAGCAACCAGATGGCGGATTCACCCCCCCACTTT. It is translated as CASNQMADSPPHF.

This clonotype appeared once. The chain has TRBV20-1 and TRBJ2-5; D perhaps matches TRBD2 (7 bases). V dropped 2 bases and J dropped 11 bases, with 24 bases sitting between them. In germline, CDR1 is DFQATT, CDR2 SNEGSKA (reference sequence). The CDR3 consists of 15 residues. The DNA of the CDR3 is TGCAGTGCTAGAAACGCGGGGAGGGGGACCAATGAGCAGTACTTC. This gives the protein CSARNAGRGTNEQYF.

The table lists this clonotype with a few counts. This sequence joins TRBV29-1 and TRBJ2-3; 9 bases agree with TRBD2. The CDR3 runs 14 residues. J lost 1 base, V lost 2 bases, and 1 base had no gene match. Germline CDR1 and CDR2: SQVTM and ANQGSEA. The CDR3 coding sequence is TGCAGCGTTGAACGCGGGAGGGGCACAGATACGCAGTATTTT. Its protein product is CSVERGRGTDTQYF.

This chain uses TRBV27 with TRBJ2-5; either TRBD1 or TRBD2 may fit D (5 bases each). The CDR3 loop spans 14 amino acids. Trimming took 5 bases from V and 5 from J, leaving 15 bases between them. Germline loops: CDR1 MNHEY, CDR2 SMNVEV (reference sequence). The CDR3 loop reads CASSVAGSGETQYF. The CDR3, as DNA: TGTGCCAGCAGTGTGGCAGGGTCGGGGGAGACCCAGTACTTC.

V gene TRBV27 combines with J gene TRBJ2-1; D is unclear. This CDR3 region has 14 residues. The germline V and J ends were trimmed by 7 bases and 0 bases, with 10 bases remaining between them. Per the germline V gene, CDR1 is MNHEY and CDR2 is SMNVEV (reference sequence). CDR3 sequence: CASTQKSSYNEQFF. The CDR3 DNA follows: TGTGCCAGCACTCAAAAGAGCTCCTACAATGAGCAGTTCTTC.

With regard to this clonotype: The junction and the germline gene differ at one end; a read error may be behind it. V gene TRBV7-2 combines with J gene TRBJ2-7; D ambiguous. Germline-derived CDR1 and CDR2 are SGHTA and FQGNSA. This CDR3 comprises 15 residues. The CDR3 nucleotides read TGTGCCAGCAGCTTAGTTACCGGGCCTTCCTACAAGCAGTACTTC. Translated, it gives CASSLVTGPSYKQYF.

Points on this clonotype: At one end the junction does not follow the germline gene, possibly because of a read error. The rearrangement joins TRBV24-1 to TRBJ2-5, with 8 bases lining up with TRBD1. The CDR3 has 16 residues. The V gene's germline CDR1 is KGHDR and CDR2 SFDVKD. The CDR3 here is CTTSPGGGKKQETQYF. CDR3 sequence (DNA): TGTACCACCAGTCCAGGGGGCGGGAAGAAACAAGAGACCCAGTACTTC.

This clonotype was observed a handful of times. The chain employs TRBV27 and TRBJ1-6; 7 bases map to TRBD1. The CDR3 covers 14 residues. In germline, CDR1 is MNHEY, CDR2 SMNVEV (reference sequence). Germline trimming cut 4 bases from V and 8 bases from J; bases unmatched to any gene: 5. CDR3 coding DNA: TGTGCCAGCAGTTGGGACAGTCGTTATTCACCCCTCCACTTT. Its translation is CASSWDSRYSPLHF.

J is TRBJ2-7 and V is TRBV29-1; 11 bases are shared with TRBD1. The CDR3 is 13 residues long. The ends lost 4 bases at V and 7 bases at J; junction bases unmatched: 6. Germline V gives CDR1 SQVTM, CDR2 ANQGSEA. CDR3 loop: CSVAGTGGEEQYF. CDR3 DNA: TGCAGCGTTGCCGGGACAGGGGGTGAGGAGCAGTACTTC.

This clonotype was detected a few times. The rearrangement links TRBV7-2 to TRBJ2-1; D is unresolved. The CDR3 contains 14 residues. The germline gives CDR1 SGHTA, CDR2 FQGNSA. V shed 3 bases and J shed 4 bases, with 10 bases lying between them. The CDR3 sequence: CASSFIPAYNEQFF. DNA of the CDR3: TGTGCCAGCAGCTTCATACCCGCTTACAATGAGCAGTTCTTC.

This chain uses TRBV6-5 with TRBJ1-2, with 7 bases lining up with TRBD1. J gave up 4 bases and V 7 bases, and 6 bases lay outside the gene matches. CDR1 and CDR2 from the germline V gene are MNHEY and SVGAGI. The CDR3 is made up of 13 amino acids. The CDR3 reads CASTYRQGYGYTF. CDR3 nucleotides: TGTGCCAGCACTTATCGACAGGGCTATGGCTACACCTTC.

The chain couples TRBV3-1 to TRBJ2-7, with D possibly called TRBD1 or TRBD2 (5 bases each). The CDR3 sequence is 17 residues long. V lost 0 bases, J lost 5 bases, and 20 bases lay in between. Per germline, CDR1 LGHDT and CDR2 YNNKEL (reference sequence). The chain's CDR3 is CASSQDAIPGGTNEQYF. In nucleotides, the CDR3 is TGTGCCAGCAGCCAAGATGCCATACCGGGTGGGACCAACGAGCAGTACTTC.

CDR3 DNA: TGTGCCAGCAGTTACGGGAGCGGGGAGCTGTTTTTT. It specifies CASSYGSGELFF. The rearrangement uses TRBV6-2 or TRBV6-3 and TRBJ2-2; tentative D call: TRBD2 (5 bases). Germline assignment: CDR1 MNHEY and CDR2 SVGEGT. V dropped 2 bases and J dropped 7 bases, with 5 bases sitting between them. The CDR3 loop spans 12 amino acids.

This sequence joins TRBV12-3 or TRBV12-4 and TRBJ2-2; D gene uncertain. Trimming took 5 bases from V and 4 from J, leaving 14 bases between them. The CDR3 extends over 15 amino acids. The CDR3 loop reads CASSPPPVSTGELFF. The CDR3 DNA reads TGTGCCAGCAGTCCCCCCCCGGTGAGCACCGGGGAGCTGTTTTTT.

This clonotype has a count of ten or more. The V gene is TRBV9, the J gene TRBJ2-3; TRBD1 aligns across 7 bases. The CDR3 has 14 residues. Germline V gene data show CDR1 as SGDLS and CDR2 as YYNGEE. The ends lost 3 bases at V and 1 base at J; junction bases unmatched: 2. CDR3 bases: TGTGCCAGCAGCGACAGGGGCCGCACAGATACGCAGTATTTT. It encodes CASSDRGRTDTQYF.

This clonotype was counted a few times. V and J are TRBV9 and TRBJ2-7; the match to TRBD2 covers 12 bases. The J call may be incorrect, as the DNA end agrees better with TRBJ2-5. The CDR3 has 16 residues. CDR1 SGDLS and CDR2 YYNGEE come from the germline V gene. The CDR3 nucleotides are TGTGCCAGCAGCCGTGAACTAGCGGGAGGAGGTGAGACCCAGTACTTC. Translated, it gives CASSRELAGGGETQYF.

This clonotype was counted between two and nine times. This chain joins TRBV20-1 and TRBJ2-7; D not certain. V dropped 6 bases and J dropped 3 bases, with 9 bases sitting between them. The CDR3 has 11 amino acids. Germline assignment: CDR1 DFQATT and CDR2 SNEGSKA (reference sequence). The CDR3 bases are TGCAGTGCCCAGGACGGCTACGAGCAGTACTTC. It encodes CSAQDGYEQYF.

The genes are TRBV9 and TRBJ2-5; D call uncertain. Germline V gives CDR1 SGDLS, CDR2 YYNGEE. CDR3 length: 13 residues. V dropped 3 bases and J dropped 11 bases, with 17 bases sitting between them. The DNA of the CDR3 is TGTGCCAGCAGCGCAGGCCCTTTTAATGAGCAGTACTTC. Protein: CASSAGPFNEQYF.

This clonotype was recorded many times. The chain combines TRBV3-1 with TRBJ1-1; no clear D gene. V lost 8 bases to trimming and J lost 1 base, with 11 bases between them. Germline-derived CDR1 and CDR2 are LGHDT and YNNKEL (reference sequence). This CDR3 has 13 amino acids. The CDR3 protein is CASSILENTEAFF. The CDR3, as DNA: TGTGCCAGCTCGATTTTAGAGAACACTGAAGCTTTCTTT.

This sequence joins TRBV24-1 and TRBJ2-1; D unclear. The CDR3 has 16 amino acids. Trimming took off 0 bases at V and 0 bases at J, with 8 bases between the two ends. Germline V lookup: CDR1 KGHDR, CDR2 SFDVKD. CDR3 residues: CATSDLYPSSYNEQFF. The CDR3 DNA follows: TGTGCCACCAGTGATTTGTACCCAAGCTCCTACAATGAGCAGTTCTTC.

The gene calls are TRBV24-1 and TRBJ2-5; 7 bases agree with TRBD2. From germline, CDR1 is KGHDR and CDR2 SFDVKD. V was pared by 5 bases and J by 5 bases, with 7 bases of the junction left unmatched. The length of the CDR3 is 14 residues. CDR3 protein: CATSGTRGAETQYF. The DNA for the CDR3 is TGTGCCACCAGTGGGACTAGAGGGGCTGAGACCCAGTACTTC.

The genes are TRBV6-5 and TRBJ1-5; TRBD1 matches at 7 bases. This CDR3 has 17 residues. Germline-derived CDR1 and CDR2 are MNHEY and SVGAGI. V shed 4 bases and J 0 bases; nucleotides not matched to a gene: 9. CDR3 coding DNA: TGTGCCAGCAGTTGGTTTTTGGACAGGTATAGCAATCAGCCCCAGCATTTT. This translates into CASSWFLDRYSNQPQHF.

V gene TRBV21-1 combines with J gene TRBJ2-1; TRBD2 reflects the table's D call only, with no check against the DNA. TRBV21-1 is described as a pseudogene. The CDR3 has 15 amino acids. The CDR3 bases are TGTGCCAGCAGCACCCGGGACTGCCACGGCCTTGAGCAGTTCTTC. Translating it yields CASSTRDCHGLEQFF.

The rearrangement links TRBV7-2 to TRBJ2-3; 11 bases are a match to TRBD2. V lost 6 bases, J lost 0 bases, and 8 bases stayed unmatched. Per the germline V gene, CDR1 is SGHTA and CDR2 is FQGNSA. The CDR3 is 17 amino acids. CDR3 loop: CASSRRTSGLSTDTQYF. Here the CDR3 DNA reads TGTGCCAGCAGTCGCCGGACTAGCGGGTTGAGCACAGATACGCAGTATTTT.

This clonotype was seen repeatedly, ten times or more. The chain joins TRBV6-5 to TRBJ2-7; TRBD2 matches at 13 bases. V gave up 2 bases and J gave up 3 bases; unmatched junction bases: 1. The CDR3 runs to 15 residues. Germline CDR1 and CDR2: MNHEY and SVGAGI. Written as DNA, the CDR3 is TGTGCCAGCAGTTACGGGACTAGCGGGAACTACGAGCAGTACTTC. Translation: CASSYGTSGNYEQYF.

The gene calls are TRBV4-2 and TRBJ1-2; TRBD1 is a possible D gene (6 bases). Trimming pared 4 bases from V and 1 base from J, leaving 19 bases between. This CDR3 is 17 amino acids long. Germline V gene lookup returns CDR1 LGHNA and CDR2 YNFKEQ. The CDR3, as DNA: TGTGCCAGCAGCCCCTCGGCGGGGGCCACCCTTAACTATGGCTACACCTTC. Residues: CASSPSAGATLNYGYTF.

The J gene is TRBJ2-5, the V gene TRBV5-1; TRBD1 aligns across 7 bases. The germline CDR1 and CDR2 sequences are SGHRS and YFSETQ. The CDR3 runs to 13 residues. Trimming cost V 6 bases and J 5 bases; bases outside gene matches: 7. CDR3 loop: CASTWDSAETQYF. In DNA form, the CDR3 reads TGCGCCAGCACCTGGGACAGCGCTGAGACCCAGTACTTC.

The table lists this clonotype with a count of one. This chain connects TRBV6-1 to TRBJ2-3; 10 bases are shared with TRBD1. The CDR3 has 17 residues. V lost 8 bases, J lost 2 bases, and 13 bases stayed unmatched. CDR1 is MNHNS and CDR2 is SASEGT in the germline V gene. The CDR3 DNA sequence: TGTGCCAGCCGGGACAGGGGCGGCGGGAGAGCCACAGATACGCAGTATTTT. This gives the protein CASRDRGGGRATDTQYF.

The CDR3 DNA sequence: TGTGCCAGCAGCCAGACCGCGCTGCAGGCGCCCCGCTACAATGAGCAGTTCTTC. Translating gives CASSQTALQAPRYNEQFF. This chain joins TRBV14 and TRBJ2-1; D is undetermined. CDR1 SGHDN and CDR2 FVKESK come from the germline V gene. The CDR3 loop spans 18 amino acids. The V end was cut by 3 bases, the J end by 3 bases, with 21 bases between.